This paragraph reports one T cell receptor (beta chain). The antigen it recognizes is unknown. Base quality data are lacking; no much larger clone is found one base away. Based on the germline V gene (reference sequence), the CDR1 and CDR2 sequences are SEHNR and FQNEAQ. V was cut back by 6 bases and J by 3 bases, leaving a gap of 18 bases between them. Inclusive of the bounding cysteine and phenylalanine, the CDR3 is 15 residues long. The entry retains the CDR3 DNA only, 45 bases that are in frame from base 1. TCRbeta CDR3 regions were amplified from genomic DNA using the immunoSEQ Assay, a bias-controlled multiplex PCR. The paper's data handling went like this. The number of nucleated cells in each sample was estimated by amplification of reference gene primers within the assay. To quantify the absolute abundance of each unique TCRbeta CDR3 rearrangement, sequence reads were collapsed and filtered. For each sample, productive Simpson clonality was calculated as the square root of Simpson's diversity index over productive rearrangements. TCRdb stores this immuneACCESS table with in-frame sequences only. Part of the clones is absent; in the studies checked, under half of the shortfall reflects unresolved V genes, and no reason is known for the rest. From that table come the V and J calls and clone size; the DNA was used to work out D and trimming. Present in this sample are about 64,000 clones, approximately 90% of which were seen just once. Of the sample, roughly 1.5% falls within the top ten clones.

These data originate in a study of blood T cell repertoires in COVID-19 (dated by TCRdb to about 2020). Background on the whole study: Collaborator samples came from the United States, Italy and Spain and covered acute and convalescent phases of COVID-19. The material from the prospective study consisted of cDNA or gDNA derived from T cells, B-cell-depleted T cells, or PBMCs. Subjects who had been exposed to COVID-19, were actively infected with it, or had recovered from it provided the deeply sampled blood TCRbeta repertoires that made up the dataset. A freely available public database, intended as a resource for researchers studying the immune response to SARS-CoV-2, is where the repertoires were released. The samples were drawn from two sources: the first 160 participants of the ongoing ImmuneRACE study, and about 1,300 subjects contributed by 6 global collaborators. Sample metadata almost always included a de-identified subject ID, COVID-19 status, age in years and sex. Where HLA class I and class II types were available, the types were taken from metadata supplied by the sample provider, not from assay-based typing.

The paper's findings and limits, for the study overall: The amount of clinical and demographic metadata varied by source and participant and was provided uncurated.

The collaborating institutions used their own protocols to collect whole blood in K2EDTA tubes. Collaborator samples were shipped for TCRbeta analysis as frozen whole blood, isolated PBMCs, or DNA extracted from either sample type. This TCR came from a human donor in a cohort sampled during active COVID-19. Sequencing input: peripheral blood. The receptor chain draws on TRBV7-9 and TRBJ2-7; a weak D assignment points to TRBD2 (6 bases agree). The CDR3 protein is CASSSKAGRFYEQYF. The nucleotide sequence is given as TGTGCCAGCAGTTCTAAAGCGGGCAGGTTCTACGAGCAGTACTTC. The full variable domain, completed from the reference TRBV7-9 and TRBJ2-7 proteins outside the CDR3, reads DTGVSQNPRHKITKRGQNVTFRCDPISEHNRLYWYRQTLGQGPEFLTYFQNEAQLEKSRLLSDRFSAERPKGSFSTLEIQRTEQGDSAMYLCASSSKAGRFYEQYFGPGTRLTVT.